These 27 T cell receptor beta chains came from one sample sequenced in a study of response to subunit inactivated influenza vaccine. TCRdb redid the calling of the RT-PCR reads with MiXCR, one entry per CDR3 protein. The sample includes hundreds of thousands of distinct CDR3 sequences, 12% to 15% seen only once; the top ten take roughly 7.6%. Sequenced material: PBMCs from blood, taken approximately 15 days before vaccination. These receptors were taken from a man between 45 and 60 years old who received an inactivated influenza vaccine.

The sample holds a few counts of this clonotype. The rearrangement joins TRBV29-1 to TRBJ2-5, with no clear D. Germline V CDR1 and CDR2: SQVTM, ANQGSEA. The CDR3 is 12 amino acids. Trimming removed 3 bases at V and 4 bases at J, with 9 bases between. In DNA form, the CDR3 reads TGCAGCGTTGAGTTACAGCCAGAGACCCAGTACTTC. Protein sequence: CSVELQPETQYF.

V usage is TRBV5-1 and J usage is TRBJ2-5; the D gene is possibly TRBD1 (5 bases). The germline V gene encodes CDR1 SGHRS and CDR2 YFSETQ. The CDR3 runs 14 residues. Trimming removed 2 bases at V and 4 bases at J, with 12 bases between. In nucleotides, the CDR3 is TGCGCCAGCAGCTTACAGGCCATTGGAGAGACCCAGTACTTC. Translating gives CASSLQAIGETQYF.

This clonotype has a handful of counts. The chain links TRBV28 to TRBJ2-7; TRBD2 agrees at 9 bases. CDR1 and CDR2 from the germline V gene are MDHEN and SYDVKM. Losses at the gene ends were 6 bases for V and 1 base for J; bases not matched to a gene: 7. The CDR3 is 15 amino acids. The DNA of the CDR3 is TGTGCCAGCAGACGTAGCGGGGGAGGGTCCTACGAGCAGTACTTC. This translates into CASRRSGGGSYEQYF.

The chain carries TRBV10-3 and TRBJ2-7; 10 nucleotides line up with TRBD1. Germline V CDR1 and CDR2: ENHRY, SYGVKD. The CDR3 sequence is 12 residues long. V trimming: 10 bases; J trimming: 5 bases; junction bases outside the gene matches: 5. The DNA of the CDR3 is TGTGCCACCTCGACAGGGGGCCACGAGCAGTACTTC. It translates to CATSTGGHEQYF.

V is TRBV20-1 and J is TRBJ2-7; D call uncertain. This CDR3 is 13 amino acids long. V dropped 2 bases and J dropped 2 bases, with 10 bases sitting between them. The germline gives CDR1 DFQATT, CDR2 SNEGSKA (reference sequence). The CDR3 DNA follows: TGCAGTGCTAGACCCGGTTACACCTACGAGCAGTACTTC. It yields the protein CSARPGYTYEQYF.

For this clonotype: Its ends do not fully match the called genes, so a read error is possible. The rearrangement links TRBV20-1 to TRBJ1-5; tentatively, D is TRBD1 (5 bases). From germline, CDR1 is DFQATT and CDR2 SNEGSKA (reference sequence). There are 16 residues in the CDR3. CDR3 nucleotides: TGCAGTGCTAGAGATCCCTTCAGACAGACCAATCAGCCCCAGGATTTT. Protein product: CSARDPFRQTNQPQDF.

Here the CDR3 DNA reads TGCGCTAGAAGCCAAACAGGACCTGGAAACACCATATATTTT. Encoded protein: CARSQTGPGNTIYF. This chain links TRBV4-3 with TRBJ1-3; maybe TRBD1 (5 bases). The CDR3 totals 14 residues. Germline CDR1 LGHNA, CDR2 YSLEER.

The chain links TRBV6-1 to TRBJ2-3; 10 nucleotides line up with TRBD2. Losses at the gene ends were 4 bases for V and 4 bases for J; bases not matched to a gene: 11. This CDR3 has 17 amino acids. Germline lookup yields CDR1 MNHNS and CDR2 SASEGT. The CDR3 sequence is CASSVMVERGGADTQYF. CDR3 DNA sequence: TGTGCCAGCAGTGTCATGGTGGAGCGGGGGGGTGCAGATACGCAGTATTTT.

This clonotype was picked up a small number of times. The rearrangement joins TRBV4-2 to TRBJ1-1; maybe TRBD1 (5 bases). The CDR3 totals 14 residues. Between the trimmed V and J ends, which lost 0 bases and 6 bases, there was a span of 11 bases. Germline loops: CDR1 LGHNA, CDR2 YNFKEQ. The CDR3 DNA sequence: TGTGCCAGCAGCCAAGATCTAGTGGGACCTGAAGCTTTCTTT. The encoded protein is CASSQDLVGPEAFF.

The chain carries TRBV7-2 and TRBJ1-3, with D tentatively TRBD1 (6 bases). The CDR3 contains 14 residues. Germline assignment: CDR1 SGHTA and CDR2 FQGNSA. Deletions cut 5 bases from V and 9 bases from J, with 17 bases between. The CDR3 loop is CASSARQVQSTIYF. The CDR3 DNA reads as TGTGCCAGCAGCGCAAGACAGGTCCAAAGCACCATATATTTT.

The table lists this clonotype with a few counts. The chain is built from TRBV6-1 and TRBJ1-6, with TRBD1 as a possible D gene (6 bases). Germline V gene data show CDR1 as MNHNS and CDR2 as SASEGT. CDR3 length: 14 amino acids. Trimming left V 6 bases short and J 11 bases short, with 17 bases between. CDR3 residues: CASSDRQVVTPLHF. CDR3 coding DNA: TGTGCCAGCAGCGACAGACAGGTCGTTACACCCCTCCACTTT.

This clonotype was counted only a few times. The chain couples TRBV7-2 to TRBJ2-5, with TRBD2 matching 10 bases. Germline trimming cut 5 bases from V and 7 bases from J; bases unmatched to any gene: 10. Germline CDR1 SGHTA, CDR2 FQGNSA. This CDR3 region has 15 residues. CDR3 sequence reads: CASSPLAGDPGTQYF. The CDR3 DNA reads as TGTGCCAGCAGCCCTCTAGCGGGGGACCCGGGGACCCAGTACTTC.

V and J are TRBV6-5 and TRBJ1-5, with D unclear. Germline CDR1 is MNHEY and CDR2 is SVGAGI. V lost 3 bases to trimming and J lost 3 bases, with 6 bases between them. The CDR3 is 13 residues long. CDR3 coding DNA: TGTGCCAGCAGTTATACGATCAATCAGCCCCAGCATTTT. Protein product: CASSYTINQPQHF.

This clonotype was observed a few times. V and J are TRBV30 and TRBJ2-1, with D uncertain. The V gene's germline CDR1 is GTSNPN and CDR2 SVGIG (reference sequence). This CDR3 has 13 residues. V lost 7 bases and J lost 4, with 14 bases in between. CDR3 sequence reads: CAYVTTNYNEQFF. CDR3 sequence (DNA): TGTGCCTACGTTACTACGAATTACAATGAGCAGTTCTTC.

V and J are TRBV6-2 or TRBV6-3 and TRBJ2-1; 9 bases are a match to TRBD2. Trimming at V came to 7 bases and at J to 7 bases, leaving 14 bases not matched to a gene. Germline CDR1 is MNHEY and CDR2 is SVGEGT. The CDR3 sequence is 16 residues long. The CDR3: CASTPRGRGGLNEQFF. CDR3 sequence (DNA): TGTGCCAGCACCCCACGGGGGCGGGGGGGCCTTAATGAGCAGTTCTTC.

This clonotype was seen a few times. The chain links TRBV5-1 to TRBJ2-3; D remains unclear. Germline loops: CDR1 SGHRS, CDR2 YFSETQ. This CDR3 spans 16 amino acids. Trimming shortened V by 0 bases and J by 2 bases, and 13 bases separated the two germline ends. The CDR3 DNA sequence: TGCGCCAGCAGCTTGGATACCGTCCCTTACACAGATACGCAGTATTTT. This translates into CASSLDTVPYTDTQYF.

The V and J genes are TRBV20-1 and TRBJ2-7, with 7 positions matching TRBD1. The CDR3 is made up of 13 amino acids. Germline V lookup: CDR1 DFQATT, CDR2 SNEGSKA (reference sequence). The CDR3 bases are TGCAGCATTCCGGGACAGACCATTTACGAGCAGTACTTC. It encodes CSIPGQTIYEQYF.

This clonotype was seen at least ten times. This sequence joins TRBV4-3 and TRBJ1-1; no clear D. Germline CDR1 LGHNA, CDR2 YSLEER. V lost 0 bases to trimming and J lost 2 bases, with 7 bases between them. CDR3 size: 14 residues. CDR3 sequence (DNA): TGCGCCAGCAGCCAAGATGCAGGAAACACTGAAGCTTTCTTT. Protein sequence: CASSQDAGNTEAFF.

The sample holds one count of this clonotype. The rearrangement joins TRBV28 to TRBJ2-6, with a tentative D call TRBD2 (6 bases). CDR1 and CDR2 from the germline V gene are MDHEN and SYDVKM. The CDR3 length is 18 residues. V lost 6 bases to trimming and J lost 4 bases, with 22 bases between them. CDR3 amino acids: CASRPPGLEFSGANVLTF. In DNA form, the CDR3 reads TGTGCCAGCAGGCCCCCGGGACTGGAATTTTCCGGGGCCAACGTCCTGACTTTC.

This clonotype was recorded at least ten times. The chain carries TRBV10-3 and TRBJ2-2; D gene ambiguous. Trimming took off 0 bases at V and 2 bases at J, with 4 bases between the two ends. The CDR3 has 14 residues. The germline V gene has CDR1 ENHRY and CDR2 SYGVKD. The CDR3 reads CAISESFNTGELFF. CDR3 bases: TGTGCCATCAGTGAGTCCTTCAACACCGGGGAGCTGTTTTTT.

This clonotype was picked up a small number of times. This sequence joins TRBV14 and TRBJ2-1, with 7 positions matching TRBD2. Per the germline V gene, CDR1 is SGHDN and CDR2 is FVKESK. The CDR3 is 17 amino acids. Germline trimming cut 3 bases from V and 0 bases from J; bases unmatched to any gene: 8. CDR3 region: CASSQAPSGFSYNEQFF. Here the CDR3 DNA reads TGTGCCAGCAGCCAGGCCCCTAGCGGCTTCTCCTACAATGAGCAGTTCTTC.

V is TRBV7-6 and J is TRBJ2-1; D might be TRBD1 (5 bases). CDR1 is SGHVS, CDR2 FNYEAQ, per germline. The ends were cut back, 4 bases at V and 1 base at J, with 17 bases in the middle. The CDR3 sequence is 17 residues long. The CDR3 region is CASSSLGVTRSYNEQFF. Written as DNA, the CDR3 is TGTGCCAGCAGCTCCTTAGGGGTCACCAGGTCCTACAATGAGCAGTTCTTC.

As to this clonotype: One end of the junction fails to match germline, which may point to a read error. The genes are TRBV11-2 and TRBJ2-7, with D unclear. The CDR3 length is 12 residues. CDR1 and CDR2 (germline): SGHAT, FQNNGV. In DNA, the CDR3 is TGTGCCAGCAGCTTAGATCGCGACGAGCGGTACTTC. It specifies CASSLDRDERYF.

In this sample, this clonotype turned up a few times. The V gene is TRBV27, the J gene TRBJ2-7; D is tentatively TRBD1 or TRBD2 (5 bases each). This CDR3 has 12 amino acids. Germline assignment: CDR1 MNHEY and CDR2 SMNVEV (reference sequence). V shed 5 bases and J shed 10 bases, with 15 bases lying between them. The CDR3 DNA reads as TGTGCCAGCAGTGGGACCTGGGGAGCCCAGTACTTC. As protein: CASSGTWGAQYF.

The V call is TRBV29-1, the J call TRBJ2-3; the D gene could be TRBD1 or TRBD2 (5 bases each). V lost 3 bases and J 3 bases, leaving 10 bases between the germline ends. This CDR3 region has 13 residues. Germline V gene data show CDR1 as SQVTM and CDR2 as ANQGSEA. In DNA form, the CDR3 reads TGCAGCGTTGAGGGGGATTGGACAGATACGCAGTATTTT. Translating gives CSVEGDWTDTQYF.

This clonotype was detected ten times or more. The chain recombines TRBV29-1 with TRBJ2-7; D unresolved. The CDR3 spans 14 residues. With 3 bases removed from V and 7 bases from J, the gap between germline ends came to 19 bases. Looked up from germline, CDR1 is SQVTM and CDR2 is ANQGSEA. The CDR3 region is CSVDRQTGPMEQYF. Written as DNA, the CDR3 is TGCAGCGTTGACAGGCAGACGGGCCCTATGGAGCAGTACTTC.

V usage is TRBV3-1 and J usage is TRBJ2-7, with 8 positions matching TRBD2. J lost 2 bases, V lost 4 bases, and 7 bases had no gene match. CDR1 is LGHDT, CDR2 YNNKEL, per germline (reference sequence). CDR3 length: 15 residues. CDR3 sequence reads: CASSRTAGGTYEQYF. CDR3 DNA: TGTGCCAGCAGCCGGACGGCGGGGGGCACCTACGAGCAGTACTTC.